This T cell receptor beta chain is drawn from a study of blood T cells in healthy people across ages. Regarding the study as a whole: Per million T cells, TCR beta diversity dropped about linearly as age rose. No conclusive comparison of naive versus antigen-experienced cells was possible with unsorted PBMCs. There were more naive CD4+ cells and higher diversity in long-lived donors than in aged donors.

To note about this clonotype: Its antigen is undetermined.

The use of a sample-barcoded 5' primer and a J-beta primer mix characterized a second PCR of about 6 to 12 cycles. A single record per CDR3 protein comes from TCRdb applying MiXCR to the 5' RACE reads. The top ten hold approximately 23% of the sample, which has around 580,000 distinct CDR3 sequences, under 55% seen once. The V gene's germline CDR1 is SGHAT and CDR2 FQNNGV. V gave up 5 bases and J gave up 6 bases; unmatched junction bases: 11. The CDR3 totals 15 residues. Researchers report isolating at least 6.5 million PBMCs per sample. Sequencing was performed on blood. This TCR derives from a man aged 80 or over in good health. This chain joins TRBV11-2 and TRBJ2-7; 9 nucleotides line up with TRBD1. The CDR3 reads CASSTRTGEASEQYF. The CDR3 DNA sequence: TGTGCCAGCAGCACCCGGACAGGGGAAGCCTCCGAGCAGTACTTC.